This T cell receptor (beta chain) was captured in a study of control samples from healthy donors and cancer patients. Assay: immunoSEQ multiplex PCR; the TCRdb copy retains only in-frame clones and omits some. The data show about 170,000 clones, around 90% seen once. Germline V gene lookup returns CDR1 LGHNT and CDR2 FRNRAP. The CDR3 is 14 amino acids. V was pared by 0 bases and J by 3 bases, with 6 bases between. This clonotype was obtained from a woman between 25 and 40 years old in good health. Source material: blood. The chain couples TRBV12-5 to TRBJ1-5; possibly TRBD1 for D (5 bases). CDR3 bases: TGTGCTAGTGGTTTGGTAGGGGCCAATCAGCCCCAGCATTTT. Protein product: CASGLVGANQPQHF.